These 24 T cell receptor beta chains share one sample of origin, sequenced in a study of blood T cell repertoires in COVID-19. Generated by immunoSEQ multiplex PCR, the TCRdb table keeps only in-frame clones and is missing some. Of 300,000 to 400,000 clones in the sample, more than 80% are singletons; the top ten hold around 1%. Sequencing was carried out using PBMCs or T cells enriched from blood (not recorded which). Source of these receptors: a man younger than 35 who had recovered from COVID-19.

CDR3 DNA: TGCGCCAGCAGCCGGGGACAGGGAAATGATCAGCCCCAGCATTTT. It encodes CASSRGQGNDQPQHF. The chain joins TRBV4-1 to TRBJ1-5; TRBD1 aligns across 9 bases. Germline lookup yields CDR1 MGHRA and CDR2 YSYEKL. The V segment lost 4 bases and the J segment 5 bases; nucleotides outside the gene matches: 6. CDR3 length: 15 residues.

The chain joins TRBV5-5 to TRBJ2-7, with no clear D. This CDR3 contains 13 residues. With 2 bases removed from V and 3 bases from J, the gap between germline ends came to 9 bases. The germline V gene has CDR1 SGHKS and CDR2 YYEKEE (reference sequence). CDR3 region: CASSFQSDYEQYF. The CDR3, as DNA: TGTGCCAGCAGCTTCCAGAGCGACTACGAGCAGTACTTC.

V gene TRBV6-5 combines with J gene TRBJ1-5; D not certain. The germline CDR1 and CDR2 sequences are MNHEY and SVGAGI. This CDR3 is 13 amino acids long. The V end was cut by 0 bases, the J end by 7 bases, with 7 bases between. Written as DNA, the CDR3 is TGTGCCAGCAGTTACTCGAATAGCCAGCCCCAGCATTTT. Translation gives CASSYSNSQPQHF.

The V call is TRBV30, the J call TRBJ1-1; 8 bases map to TRBD1. V shed 2 bases, J shed 6 bases, and the junction held 5 bases outside the gene matches. The CDR3 loop spans 13 amino acids. Looked up from germline, CDR1 is GTSNPN and CDR2 is SVGIG (reference sequence). The CDR3 region is CAWSWTGMAEAFF. The DNA of the CDR3 is TGTGCCTGGAGTTGGACAGGGATGGCTGAAGCTTTCTTT. Full variable domain (missing parts from reference TRBV30 and TRBJ1-1): SQTIHQWPATLVQPVGSPLSLECTVEGTSNPNLYWYRQAAGRGLQLLFYSVGIGQISSEVPQNLSASRPQDRQFILSSKKLLLSDSGFYLCAWSWTGMAEAFFGQGTRLTVV.

V gene TRBV9 combines with J gene TRBJ2-3; D remains unclear. Germline CDR1 reads SGDLS; CDR2 reads YYNGEE. V lost 1 base and J 2 bases, leaving 8 bases between the germline ends. The CDR3 sequence is 14 residues long. CDR3 sequence (DNA): TGTGCCAGCAGCGTAAGCCCCATCACAGATACGCAGTATTTT. This sequence encodes CASSVSPITDTQYF.

V is TRBV29-1 and J is TRBJ1-2, with D possibly matching TRBD1 (6 bases). V lost 6 bases and J lost 8, with 25 bases in between. The CDR3 totals 15 residues. From germline, CDR1 is SQVTM and CDR2 ANQGSEA. CDR3: CSVGQSWTAKWGYTF. For the CDR3, the DNA is TGCAGCGTCGGACAGTCCTGGACCGCTAAGTGGGGCTACACCTTC.

The count of this clone is one. The chain carries TRBV5-6 and TRBJ2-7; 9 bases line up with TRBD1. V was clipped by 6 bases and J by 7 bases; unmatched bases: 11. Per the germline V gene, CDR1 is SGHDT and CDR2 is YYEEEE. This CDR3 is built from 14 residues. The CDR3 bases are TGTGCCAGCACCCGACCGGGACAGGGAAAAGAGCAGTACTTC. This sequence encodes CASTRPGQGKEQYF.

This clone has only one observation. This chain joins TRBV28 and TRBJ1-2; D is perhaps TRBD1 (6 bases). CDR1 is MDHEN and CDR2 is SYDVKM in the germline V gene. The CDR3 is 16 residues long. Trimming took 5 bases from V and 2 from J, leaving 18 bases between them. The CDR3 loop reads CASSPTLPGQNYGYTF. DNA for the CDR3: TGTGCCAGCAGTCCCACCTTACCGGGACAAAACTATGGCTACACCTTC.

The CDR3 DNA is TGTGCCAGTAATAATGGAGGGTCCAGGGGGCGACACACCATATATTTT. This codes for CASNNGGSRGRHTIYF. The chain is built from TRBV19 and TRBJ1-3, with 8 nucleotides matching TRBD1. CDR3 size: 16 residues. The germline CDR1 and CDR2 sequences are LNHDA and SQIVND (reference sequence). V lost 7 bases, J lost 8 bases, and 16 bases stayed unmatched.

The chain couples TRBV7-2 to TRBJ2-7; D is perhaps TRBD1 (6 bases). This CDR3 has 15 amino acids. From germline, CDR1 is SGHTA and CDR2 FQGNSA. Trimming removed 1 base from V and 6 bases from J, with 16 bases in between. Here the CDR3 DNA reads TGTGCCAGCAGCTTAGTTGTGGGGCGAGGGGGCGAGCAGTACTTC. Translated: CASSLVVGRGGEQYF.

This chain uses TRBV6-5 with TRBJ2-5; D ambiguous. V was cut by 9 bases and J by 2 bases, with 16 bases left in between. The CDR3 totals 14 residues. CDR1 MNHEY and CDR2 SVGAGI come from the germline V gene. The CDR3: CARATPIRQETQYF. DNA of the CDR3: TGTGCCAGAGCGACCCCCATAAGGCAAGAGACCCAGTACTTC.

The DNA of the CDR3 is TGTGCCAGCAGGCCACAGGGAAATGAGCAGTTCTTC. Translating gives CASRPQGNEQFF. The chain joins TRBV12-3 or TRBV12-4 to TRBJ2-1; maybe TRBD1 (6 bases). The CDR3 length is 12 residues. Trimming took off 6 bases at V and 7 bases at J, with 10 bases between the two ends.

The genes are TRBV10-3 and TRBJ2-7, with 10 bases fitting TRBD2. The CDR3 is 15 amino acids. Unmatched junction bases numbered 9, after V lost 6 bases and J lost 4 bases. Germline CDR1 is ENHRY and CDR2 is SYGVKD. CDR3 bases: TGTGCCATCAGCGGGACTAGCGCCAAGGGGTACGAGCAGTACTTC. It yields the protein CAISGTSAKGYEQYF.

There are a few counts of this clone. The chain employs TRBV9 and TRBJ1-1, with D hard to call. The V end lost 0 bases, the J end lost 6 bases, and 18 bases lay between the germline ends. CDR1 is SGDLS, CDR2 YYNGEE, per germline. There are 16 residues in the CDR3. In nucleotides, the CDR3 is TGTGCCAGCAGCGTAGGGTCAACGGGATGGATCGCTGAAGCTTTCTTT. It translates to CASSVGSTGWIAEAFF. Full variable domain (remainder filled in from reference TRBV9 and TRBJ1-1): DSGVTQTPKHLITATGQRVTLRCSPRSGDLSVYWYQQSLDQGLQFLIQYYNGEERAKGNILERFSAQQFPDLHSELNLSSLELGDSALYFCASSVGSTGWIAEAFFGQGTRLTVV.

This chain joins TRBV6-5 and TRBJ2-1; TRBD2 aligns across 8 bases. Germline V gene sequence: CDR1 MNHEY, CDR2 SVGAGI. After removal of 6 bases from V and 10 bases from J, the junction contained 5 bases not matched to a gene. The CDR3 runs to 12 residues. CDR3 protein: CASRPRGVEQFF. The CDR3 bases are TGTGCCAGCAGACCGCGGGGGGTGGAGCAGTTCTTC.

Concerning this clone: Other DNA sequences from this sample encode an identical CDR3 as well. The rearrangement joins TRBV29-1 to TRBJ1-5, with D possibly being TRBD1 (5 bases). Trimming pared 4 bases from V and 4 bases from J, leaving 11 bases between. The CDR3 totals 13 residues. Germline V gene sequence: CDR1 SQVTM, CDR2 ANQGSEA. The CDR3 DNA sequence: TGCAGCGTTGCGCGGGGGGTAAATCAGCCCCAGCATTTT. Protein product: CSVARGVNQPQHF.

A few counts support this clone. The rearrangement links TRBV9 to TRBJ2-3; 14 bases align to TRBD2. The trim removed 4 bases at V and 1 base at J, leaving 2 bases unmatched. There are 16 residues in the CDR3. Germline-derived CDR1 and CDR2 are SGDLS and YYNGEE. The CDR3 is CASSPGLAGGTDTQYF. CDR3 sequence (DNA): TGTGCCAGCAGCCCGGGACTAGCGGGGGGCACAGATACGCAGTATTTT.

The chain has TRBV2 and TRBJ1-5; TRBD1 might be the D (5 bases). Trimming left V 6 bases short and J 0 bases short, with 9 bases between. The CDR3 has 14 amino acids. CDR1 SNHLY and CDR2 FYNNEI come from the germline V gene. The CDR3 DNA reads as TGTGCCAGCAGGCAGACAGCTAGCAATCAGCCCCAGCATTTT. Its translation is CASRQTASNQPQHF.

The chain carries TRBV28 and TRBJ1-1; 9 bases fit TRBD1. The CDR3 runs 14 residues. V dropped 3 bases and J dropped 5; count of bases not matched to a gene: 4. The germline V gene has CDR1 MDHEN and CDR2 SYDVKM. CDR3 sequence (DNA): TGTGCCAGCAGTTTGGGACAGGGTGGGACTGAAGCTTTCTTT. Amino acids: CASSLGQGGTEAFF.

The sample holds a few counts of this clone. The CDR3 protein is CASSPRQGTEAFF. CDR3 sequence (DNA): TGTGCCAGCAGTCCCCGACAAGGCACTGAAGCTTTCTTT. The chain employs TRBV27 and TRBJ1-1; D unclear. Trimming pared 5 bases from V and 4 bases from J, leaving 11 bases between. The CDR3 has 13 residues. Germline CDR1 reads MNHEY; CDR2 reads SMNVEV (reference sequence).

This clone is a singleton in its sample. J is TRBJ1-1 and V is TRBV29-1, with 7 bases identical to TRBD1. J lost 0 bases, V lost 6 bases, and 4 bases had no gene match. Germline V gene data show CDR1 as SQVTM and CDR2 as ANQGSEA. The CDR3 has 13 amino acids. The CDR3 DNA reads TGCAGCGTCCGGACAGGAATGAACACTGAAGCTTTCTTT. This sequence encodes CSVRTGMNTEAFF. Together with reference TRBV29-1 and TRBJ1-1, the CDR3 gives the full variable domain: SAVISQKPSRDICQRGTSLTIQCQVDSQVTMMFWYRQQPGQSLTLIATANQGSEATYESGFVIDKFPISRPNLTFSTLTVSNMSPEDSSIYLCSVRTGMNTEAFFGQGTRLTVV.

The chain links TRBV3-1 (or the pseudogene TRBV3-2) to TRBJ2-2; D is perhaps TRBD2 (5 bases). Trimming left V 6 bases short and J 4 bases short, with 21 bases between. The CDR3 covers 17 residues. CDR1 and CDR2 from the germline V gene are LGHDT and YNNKEL (reference sequence). CDR3: CASSPSGVRDRTGELFF. The DNA for the CDR3 is TGTGCCAGCAGTCCAAGCGGTGTTCGGGATCGCACCGGGGAGCTGTTTTTT.

In this sample, this clone turned up once. V and J are TRBV27 and TRBJ2-7; D may be TRBD2 (6 bases). The CDR3 consists of 17 residues. The V and J ends lost 0 bases and 4 bases respectively, with 19 bases between them. Germline V gene data show CDR1 as MNHEY and CDR2 as SMNVEV (reference sequence). The CDR3 DNA reads as TGTGCCAGCAGTTTATCGGCGGGGCGAACCTCTCGGTACGAGCAGTACTTC. Encoded protein: CASSLSAGRTSRYEQYF.

This chain joins TRBV10-3 and TRBJ2-7, with D possibly being TRBD2 (5 bases). Germline V gene lookup returns CDR1 ENHRY and CDR2 SYGVKD. The CDR3 runs to 15 residues. Trimming stripped 8 bases from V and 0 bases from J, with 17 bases between. CDR3 in DNA: TGTGCCATCGGGCTGAGCGGCAAGAGCTCCTACGAGCAGTACTTC. Protein product: CAIGLSGKSSYEQYF.